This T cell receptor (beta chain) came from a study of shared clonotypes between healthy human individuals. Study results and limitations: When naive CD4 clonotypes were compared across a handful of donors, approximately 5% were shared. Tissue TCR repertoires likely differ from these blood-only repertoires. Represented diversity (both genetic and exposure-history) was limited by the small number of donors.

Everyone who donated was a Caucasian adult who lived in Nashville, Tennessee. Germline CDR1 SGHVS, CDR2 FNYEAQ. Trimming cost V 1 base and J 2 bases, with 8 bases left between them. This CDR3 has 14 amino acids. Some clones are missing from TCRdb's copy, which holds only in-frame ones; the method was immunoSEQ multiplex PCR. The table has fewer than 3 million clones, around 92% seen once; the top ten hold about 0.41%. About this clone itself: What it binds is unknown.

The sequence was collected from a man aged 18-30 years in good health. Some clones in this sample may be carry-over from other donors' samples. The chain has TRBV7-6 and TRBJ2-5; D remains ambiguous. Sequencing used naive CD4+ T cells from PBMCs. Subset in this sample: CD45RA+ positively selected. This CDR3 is CASSLGVRQETQYF. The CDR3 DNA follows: TGTGCCAGCAGCTTAGGGGTGAGGCAAGAGACCCAGTACTTC.